The 21 T cell receptor beta chains below all came from one sample that was sequenced in a study of identical twins. In TCRdb, the 5' RACE reads were re-called with MiXCR into one record per CDR3 protein. The table includes more than 1.5 million distinct CDR3 sequences, about 32% detected once. Sequenced input: cord blood. These receptors came from a newborn girl in good health.

This rearrangement joins TRBV7-2 to TRBJ2-4; 15 nucleotides agree with TRBD2. Germline CDR1 and CDR2: SGHTA and FQGNSA. The CDR3 has 16 amino acids. Losses at the gene ends were 1 base for V and 8 bases for J; bases not matched to a gene: 3. CDR3 bases: TGTGCCAGCAGCTTAGTACGGACTAGCGGGGGGGACATTCAGTACTTC. Residues: CASSLVRTSGGDIQYF.

Concerning this clonotype itself: A read error may be the cause here, since a much bigger clone is one base away. The chain carries TRBV10-3 and TRBJ2-7, with 7 bases lining up with TRBD1. CDR3 length: 14 amino acids. Germline assignment: CDR1 ENHRY and CDR2 SYGVKD. V was pared by 2 bases and J by 0 bases, with 1 base of the junction left unmatched. The CDR3 sequence is CAISEGTASYEQYF. In nucleotides, the CDR3 is TGTGCCATCAGTGAGGGGACAGCCTCCTACGAGCAGTACTTC.

This clonotype has only a few counts. The chain joins TRBV20-1 to TRBJ2-4; TRBD1 aligns across 8 bases. With the DNA end fitting TRBJ2-7 better, the J assignment may be wrong. The germline gives CDR1 DFQATT, CDR2 SNEGSKA (reference sequence). The CDR3 covers 14 residues. The CDR3 spells CSASYQGALSEQYF. CDR3 nucleotides: TGCAGTGCTAGCTATCAGGGGGCGCTTTCCGAGCAGTACTTC.

This clonotype has at least ten counts. The rearrangement joins TRBV24-1 to TRBJ1-5; D uncertain. Trimming removed 4 bases at V and 7 bases at J, with 13 bases between. The CDR3 covers 14 residues. Per germline, CDR1 KGHDR and CDR2 SFDVKD. DNA of the CDR3: TGTGCCACCAGTGACCAGTTATCGGGGCAGCCCCAGCATTTT. Protein product: CATSDQLSGQPQHF.

This clonotype was seen a handful of times. The chain couples TRBV20-1 to TRBJ2-7; either TRBD1 or TRBD2 may supply D (6 bases each). This CDR3 region has 13 residues. Per the germline V gene, CDR1 is DFQATT and CDR2 is SNEGSKA (reference sequence). The V and J ends lost 0 bases and 7 bases respectively, with 13 bases between them. The CDR3 DNA reads TGCAGTGCTAGAGATTGGGGGGCGAATGAGCAGTACTTC. Protein sequence: CSARDWGANEQYF.

This chain connects TRBV7-2 to TRBJ2-5; unclear D gene. Germline V gene data show CDR1 as SGHTA and CDR2 as FQGNSA. The CDR3 is made up of 13 amino acids. The V and J ends lost 2 bases and 5 bases respectively, with 9 bases between them. The DNA of the CDR3 is TGTGCCAGCAGCTTAATCGTTTCTGAGACCCAGTACTTC. It is translated as CASSLIVSETQYF.

This clonotype has at least ten counts. The V call is TRBV12-3 or TRBV12-4, the J call TRBJ2-5; D is uncertain. Deletions cut 3 bases from V and 7 bases from J, with 6 bases between. The CDR3 runs to 11 residues. CDR3 sequence (DNA): TGTGCCAGCAGTTTTGGTGTGACCCAGTACTTC. Translated: CASSFGVTQYF.

The V gene is TRBV29-1, the J gene TRBJ2-1; 13 positions agree with TRBD2. J lost 8 bases, V lost 2 bases, and 9 bases had no gene match. Germline CDR1 SQVTM, CDR2 ANQGSEA. The CDR3 loop spans 16 amino acids. CDR3: CSVENITSGRGDEQFF. In DNA, the CDR3 is TGCAGCGTTGAAAATATTACTAGCGGGAGGGGCGATGAGCAGTTCTTC.

The table lists this clonotype with a few counts. The chain couples TRBV2 to TRBJ2-7; D is possibly TRBD2 (6 bases). The CDR3 is 14 amino acids. The germline CDR1 and CDR2 sequences are SNHLY and FYNNEI. Trimming stripped 4 bases from V and 4 bases from J, with 14 bases between. The CDR3 spells CASSGGAGPYEQYF. The CDR3 bases are TGTGCCAGCAGTGGCGGTGCGGGACCTTACGAGCAGTACTTC.

The chain recombines TRBV20-1 with TRBJ1-6, with D possibly matching TRBD1 (5 bases). V lost 6 bases, J lost 4 bases, and 16 bases lay in between. The V gene's germline CDR1 is DFQATT and CDR2 SNEGSKA (reference sequence). This CDR3 is built from 15 residues. This CDR3 is CSAPIGTGYNSPLHF. CDR3 sequence (DNA): TGCAGTGCGCCGATAGGGACGGGGTATAATTCACCCCTCCACTTT.

The chain joins TRBV20-1 to TRBJ1-6; 9 nucleotides align to TRBD1. V dropped 6 bases and J dropped 2; count of bases not matched to a gene: 8. The germline gives CDR1 DFQATT, CDR2 SNEGSKA (reference sequence). The CDR3 contains 16 residues. This CDR3 reads CSASRTGEAYNSPLHF. CDR3 nucleotide sequence: TGCAGTGCATCAAGGACAGGGGAAGCCTATAATTCACCCCTCCACTTT.

This clonotype has at least ten counts. The rearrangement joins TRBV10-3 to TRBJ2-5, with D hard to call. CDR3 length: 15 residues. The V end lost 3 bases, the J end lost 5 bases, and 16 bases lay between the germline ends. Germline V lookup: CDR1 ENHRY, CDR2 SYGVKD. DNA of the CDR3: TGTGCCATCAGTGAATATGTGGATCCCGGGGAGACCCAGTACTTC. Amino acid sequence: CAISEYVDPGETQYF.

The chain links TRBV5-6 to TRBJ2-7; D perhaps matches TRBD2 (6 bases). CDR1 is SGHDT, CDR2 YYEEEE, per germline. CDR3 size: 14 residues. V dropped 2 bases and J dropped 0 bases, with 9 bases sitting between them. DNA for the CDR3: TGTGCCAGCAGCTTTCTGGACTACTCCTACGAGCAGTACTTC. As protein: CASSFLDYSYEQYF.

The gene calls are TRBV30 and TRBJ1-4; 8 positions match TRBD1. This CDR3 is built from 14 residues. V was pared by 0 bases and J by 7 bases, with 4 bases of the junction left unmatched. Germline V gene sequence: CDR1 GTSNPN, CDR2 SVGIG (reference sequence). CDR3 in amino acids: CAWSVGRGREKLFF. The CDR3 coding sequence is TGTGCCTGGAGTGTTGGCAGGGGGCGTGAAAAACTGTTTTTT.

For this clonotype: Compared with germline, one end of the junction differs, possibly owing to a read error. The chain carries TRBV3-1 and TRBJ1-1; no firm D call. The CDR3 is 12 residues long. Germline V CDR1 and CDR2: LGHDT, YNNKEL (reference sequence). CDR3 loop: CASSQDPPEPFF. As DNA, the CDR3 is TGTGCCAGCAGCCAAGATCCGCCTGAACCTTTCTTT.

The chain uses TRBV27 and TRBJ2-1, with D perhaps matching TRBD1 or TRBD2 (5 bases each). This CDR3 comprises 15 residues. V dropped 4 bases and J dropped 0 bases, with 10 bases sitting between them. Germline V CDR1 and CDR2: MNHEY, SMNVEV (reference sequence). The CDR3 region is CASSWGPISYNEQFF. As DNA, the CDR3 is TGTGCCAGCAGTTGGGGACCGATCTCCTACAATGAGCAGTTCTTC.

V is TRBV27 and J is TRBJ2-7, with 8 bases lining up with TRBD2. The V gene's germline CDR1 is MNHEY and CDR2 SMNVEV (reference sequence). The CDR3 length is 14 residues. V shed 7 bases and J 7 bases; nucleotides not matched to a gene: 12. The CDR3 DNA follows: TGTGCCAGCACCGACGGACTAGCTAGGAATGAGCAGTACTTC. Amino acids: CASTDGLARNEQYF.

Points on this clonotype: A read error may explain this, as a much larger clone is one base away. The chain joins TRBV10-3 to TRBJ2-7; weak D call: TRBD2 (5 bases). The CDR3 is made up of 14 amino acids. Germline CDR1 is ENHRY and CDR2 is SYGVKD. V dropped 4 bases and J dropped 0 bases, with 10 bases sitting between them. The CDR3 is CAISGVGASYEQYF. The CDR3 DNA is TGTGCCATCAGTGGAGTGGGAGCCTCCTACGAGCAGTACTTC.

The CDR3 here is CSVNRDRGGGDYGYTF. CDR3 nucleotide sequence: TGCAGCGTCAACCGGGACAGGGGAGGGGGGGACTATGGCTACACCTTC. The chain couples TRBV29-1 to TRBJ1-2; 10 nucleotides line up with TRBD1. V trimming: 6 bases; J trimming: 3 bases; junction bases outside the gene matches: 13. Germline CDR1 reads SQVTM; CDR2 reads ANQGSEA. There are 16 residues in the CDR3.

The rearrangement joins TRBV3-1 to TRBJ2-5, with 8 bases lining up with TRBD2. The V gene end was trimmed by 4 bases and the J gene end by 1 base; junction bases not matched to a gene: 8. CDR3 size: 16 residues. Germline CDR1 LGHDT, CDR2 YNNKEL (reference sequence). The CDR3 DNA is TGTGCCAGCAGCCTCTGGACTAGCCGCCTCCAAGAGACCCAGTACTTC. This encodes CASSLWTSRLQETQYF.

The table lists this clonotype with a few counts. The chain uses TRBV14 and TRBJ1-2; unclear D gene. This CDR3 contains 13 residues. Germline V CDR1 and CDR2: SGHDN, FVKESK. V lost 5 bases and J 2 bases, leaving 9 bases between the germline ends. CDR3 protein: CASSEGWNYGYTF. CDR3 sequence (DNA): TGTGCCAGCAGCGAGGGCTGGAACTATGGCTACACCTTC.